This is a list of T cell receptor beta chains from one sample in a study of T cells in Graves' hyperthyroidism and ophthalmopathy. TCRdb reanalysed the multiplex PCR reads using MiXCR and keeps one entry per CDR3 protein. The table lists 500,000 or so distinct CDR3 sequences, approximately 16% of them singletons. Source material: blood. Source of these receptors: a young woman with Graves' ophthalmopathy. Both conserved end residues are part of each CDR3. D genes are given only for firm matches. For some rows the clone size is stated as once, few or many, or as a class when expanded; others skip it.

many,TRBJ2-7,TRBV27,TRBD2,CASSFFSRGSEQYF,TGTGCCAGCAGTTTCTTTTCGCGCGGGAGCGAGCAGTACTTC
.,TRBJ2-1,TRBV6-1,.,CASSSSLANNEQFF,TGTGCCAGCAGTTCCTCCCTAGCGAACAATGAGCAGTTCTTC
many,TRBJ1-2,TRBV30,.,CAWALAAYGYTF,TGTGCCTGGGCGCTGGCGGCCTATGGCTACACCTTC
.,TRBJ2-2,TRBV5-1,.,CASRDLSGPGSGELFF,TGCGCCAGCCGAGACCTCTCTGGCCCAGGGTCCGGGGAGCTGTTTTTT
few,TRBJ2-2,TRBV4-3,.,CASSQGSRDPNTGELFF,TGCGCCAGCAGCCAAGGGTCCCGGGACCCCAACACCGGGGAGCTGTTTTTT
many,TRBJ2-1,TRBV29-1,.,CSVEVGTEQFF,TGCAGCGTTGAAGTAGGGACTGAGCAGTTCTTC
many,TRBJ1-4,TRBV20-1,TRBD1,CSARGVPTGVEKLFF,TGCAGTGCTAGAGGTGTTCCGACAGGGGTAGAAAAACTGTTTTTT
many,TRBJ1-5,TRBV20-1,.,CSASRAVNQPQHF,TGCAGTGCAAGCCGGGCGGTCAATCAGCCCCAGCATTTT
.,TRBJ1-1,TRBV10-3,.,CAISENGGLNTEAFF,TGTGCCATCAGTGAGAACGGGGGTTTGAACACTGAAGCTTTCTTT
.,TRBJ2-5,TRBV7-2,TRBD2,CASTQSGSYQETQYF,TGTGCCAGCACCCAAAGCGGGAGCTACCAAGAGACCCAGTACTTC
.,TRBJ2-5,TRBV24-1,.,CATSDFRDSQETQYF,TGTGCCACCAGTGATTTCAGGGACTCGCAAGAGACCCAGTACTTC
many,TRBJ2-7,TRBV7-3,.,CASSRDGSKDEQYF,TGTGCCAGCAGCCGTGACGGGAGTAAGGACGAGCAGTACTTC
.,TRBJ2-1,TRBV12-3/TRBV12-4,TRBD1,CASGGGQSSYNEQFF,TGTGCCAGCGGTGGGGGACAGAGCTCCTACAATGAGCAGTTCTTC
many,TRBJ2-1,TRBV14,.,CASSLQGRNNEQFF,TGTGCCAGCAGCCTCCAAGGACGGAACAATGAGCAGTTCTTC
few,TRBJ2-1,TRBV27,TRBD2,CASSLTAGAYNEQFF,TGTGCCAGCAGTTTAACGGCGGGAGCCTACAATGAGCAGTTCTTC
many,TRBJ1-1,TRBV7-9,TRBD1,CASSPLGTGGSGDTEAFF,TGTGCCAGCAGCCCCTTGGGTACAGGGGGCAGTGGGGACACTGAAGCTTTCTTT
many,TRBJ2-7,TRBV7-9,.,CASSLSGLAVEQYF,TGTGCCAGCAGCTTATCAGGGCTAGCTGTCGAGCAGTACTTC
many,TRBJ2-2,TRBV6-2/TRBV6-3,.,CASSYRQPTGELFF,TGTGCCAGCAGTTACCGGCAGCCCACCGGGGAGCTGTTTTTT
many,TRBJ1-1,TRBV3-1,.,CASSRDGGLGTEAFF,TGTGCCAGCAGCCGAGATGGGGGGCTGGGGACTGAAGCTTTCTTT
many,TRBJ1-5,TRBV30,.,CAWSMGNQPQHF,TGTGCCTGGAGCATGGGCAATCAGCCCCAGCATTTT
.,TRBJ1-5,TRBV6-4,.,CASTTRTDSNQPQHF,TGTGCCAGTACCACTCGGACGGATAGCAATCAGCCCCAGCATTTT
.,TRBJ2-2,TRBV28,.,CASSLQGRFTGELFF,TGTGCCAGCAGTTTGCAGGGGCGGTTTACCGGGGAGCTGTTTTTT
many,TRBJ2-5,TRBV20-1,.,CSARSFEETQYF,TGCAGTGCTAGAAGTTTCGAAGAGACCCAGTACTTC
many,TRBJ2-7,TRBV6-2/TRBV6-3,TRBD1,CASSNDRGEQYF,TGTGCCAGCAGTAATGACAGGGGCGAGCAGTACTTC
many,TRBJ2-3,TRBV5-4,TRBD2,CASSLFPSGNTDTQYF,TGTGCCAGCAGCTTGTTCCCTAGCGGTAACACAGATACGCAGTATTTT
many,TRBJ2-7,TRBV12-3/TRBV12-4,.,CASRPAKRYEQYF,TGTGCCAGCAGGCCGGCTAAGCGCTACGAGCAGTACTTC
.,TRBJ1-1,TRBV5-5,TRBD1,CASSSLTGDTEAFF,TGTGCCAGCAGCTCACTGACAGGGGACACTGAAGCTTTCTTT
many,TRBJ2-2,TRBV28,.,CASSLMVGGNTGELFF,TGTGCCAGCAGTTTAATGGTCGGGGGTAACACCGGGGAGCTGTTTTTT
.,TRBJ2-7,TRBV6-1,TRBD2,CASKPGTSGIEIYEQYF,TGTGCCAGCAAACCCGGGACTAGCGGGATAGAGATCTACGAGCAGTACTTC
.,TRBJ1-3,TRBV2,.,CASKSSGNTIYF,TGTGCCAGTAAGTCCTCTGGAAACACCATATATTTT
few,TRBJ1-5,TRBV20-1,.,CSAGWGISNQPQHF,TGCAGTGCGGGCTGGGGTATTAGCAATCAGCCCCAGCATTTT
many,TRBJ1-4,TRBV30,.,CAWSVPPASWEKLFF,TGTGCCTGGAGTGTACCTCCTGCCTCGTGGGAAAAACTGTTTTTT
.,TRBJ2-6,TRBV24-1,TRBD2,CATSPRGGRANVLTF,TGTGCCACCAGTCCACGGGGGGGTAGGGCCAACGTCCTGACTTTC
few,TRBJ1-3,TRBV7-9,.,CASSLKMAASGNTIYF,TGTGCCAGCAGCTTAAAAATGGCAGCCTCTGGAAACACCATATATTTT
.,TRBJ2-5,TRBV15,TRBD2,CATSGTSGRAEETQYF,TGTGCCACCAGCGGTACTAGCGGGAGGGCCGAAGAGACCCAGTACTTC
few,TRBJ1-5,TRBV20-1,TRBD1,CSAPLAAGGISGAQHF,TGCAGTGCTCCACTAGCCGCAGGGGGGATCTCTGGGGCCCAGCATTTT
.,TRBJ2-3,TRBV7-9,.,CASSNRAAIPDTQYF,TGTGCCAGCAGCAACCGGGCTGCAATTCCAGATACGCAGTATTTT
few,TRBJ2-1,TRBV29-1,TRBD2,CSVSTSPIEQFF,TGCAGCGTTTCGACTAGCCCTATTGAGCAGTTCTTC
many,TRBJ1-1,TRBV20-1,TRBD1,CSARDPQGAGRANTEAFF,TGCAGTGCTAGAGATCCCCAGGGGGCAGGGAGGGCGAACACTGAAGCTTTCTTT
many,TRBJ2-3,TRBV27,.,CASSYSASTHGATDTQYF,TGTGCCAGCAGCTATTCCGCCTCAACACACGGTGCAACAGATACGCAGTATTTT
.,TRBJ2-6,TRBV7-2,.,CASGGNGANVLTF,TGTGCCAGCGGGGGCAATGGGGCCAACGTCCTGACTTTC
.,TRBJ1-2,TRBV7-9,TRBD1,CASNPTGVYGYTF,TGTGCCAGCAACCCGACAGGGGTCTATGGCTACACCTTC
many,TRBJ2-7,TRBV20-1,TRBD1,CSAIKDREVGEQYF,TGCAGTGCCATTAAGGACAGGGAGGTCGGCGAGCAGTACTTC
.,TRBJ1-2,TRBV6-1,TRBD1,CASSSRGLNYGYTF,TGTGCCAGCAGTAGCAGGGGGTTGAACTATGGCTACACCTTC
few,TRBJ1-5,TRBV6-1,.,CASSPLTGIHQPQHF,TGTGCCAGCAGTCCCCTTACAGGGATTCATCAGCCCCAGCATTTT
.,TRBJ2-5,TRBV7-2,.,CASSLWVGPGETQYF,TGTGCCAGCAGCTTATGGGTAGGGCCGGGAGAGACCCAGTACTTC
.,TRBJ2-1,TRBV9,.,CASSVDGSGNNEQFF,TGTGCCAGCAGCGTAGATGGTAGCGGAAACAATGAGCAGTTCTTC
few,TRBJ2-7,TRBV5-1,.,CASSVTGTLYEQYF,TGCGCCAGCAGCGTGACCGGGACTCTCTACGAGCAGTACTTC
many,TRBJ1-1,TRBV20-1,TRBD1,CSALGTGGTEAFF,TGCAGTGCTCTCGGGACAGGGGGCACTGAAGCTTTCTTT